This T cell receptor beta chain was documented in a study of OX40 agonist ivuxolimab in advanced cancers. This table comes from immunoSEQ multiplex PCR, and its TCRdb copy is limited to in-frame clones, with some not included. The table lists 40,000 to 55,000 clones, roughly 90% of them singletons. This clone came up a few times. Sampling times: baseline, cycle 4 day 1, cycle 7 day 1. The origin of this receptor is an adult with an advanced solid tumor such as melanoma, head and neck, liver or kidney cancer. Sample: CD4+ or CD8+ T cells sorted from blood, taken in a trial of the OX40 agonist ivuxolimab.

In DNA, the CDR3 is TGTGCCAGCAGCCGAGGGACAGGGGCTGGCTATGGCTACACCTTC. It yields the protein CASSRGTGAGYGYTF. The chain is built from TRBV11-2 and TRBJ1-2, with 10 positions matching TRBD1. This CDR3 is built from 15 residues. The junction had 7 bases not matched to a gene; V was cut back by 5 bases and J by 4 bases. Germline V gives CDR1 SGHAT, CDR2 FQNNGV. Together with reference TRBV11-2 and TRBJ1-2, the CDR3 gives the full variable domain: EAGVAQSPRYKIIEKRQSVAFWCNPISGHATLYWYQQILGQGPKLLIQFQNNGVVDDSQLPKDRFSAERLKGVDSTLKIQPAKLEDSAVYLCASSRGTGAGYGYTFGSGTRLTVV.